One T cell receptor (beta chain) is described in this entry. Antigen: not known. This record belongs to a study of T-cell reconstitution after alpha-beta-depleted transplantation in children. A library of TCRbeta sequences, prepared with unique molecular identifiers, was generated. One entry per CDR3 protein results from TCRdb running MiXCR on the PCR reads. The sample lists roughly 570,000 distinct CDR3 sequences, roughly 30% occurring once. Germline V gives CDR1 LGHDT, CDR2 YNNKEL (reference sequence). Trimming cost V 2 bases and J 8 bases, with 13 bases left between them. This CDR3 contains 14 residues. Study-level points and caveats: Recipient T cells and thymic progenitors that survived were the source of the high TCRbeta diversity seen at day 60 in some patients. By about two months after transplant, alpha-beta T cells reportedly arose from several hundred graft clones that had expanded. By one year post-transplant, T-cell counts and diversity largely arose from T cells that were newly produced.

The material was PBMCs, obtained before TCRalphabeta/CD19-depleted stem cell transplant. The chain is built from TRBV3-1 and TRBJ2-1; perhaps TRBD2 as D (6 bases). The TCR was taken from a boy under two years old with Wiskott-Aldrich syndrome, due to receive a stem cell transplant. The CDR3 DNA reads TGTGCCAGCAGCCAATTGGGGAAGCGGGATGAGCAGTTCTTC. Its translation is CASSQLGKRDEQFF.